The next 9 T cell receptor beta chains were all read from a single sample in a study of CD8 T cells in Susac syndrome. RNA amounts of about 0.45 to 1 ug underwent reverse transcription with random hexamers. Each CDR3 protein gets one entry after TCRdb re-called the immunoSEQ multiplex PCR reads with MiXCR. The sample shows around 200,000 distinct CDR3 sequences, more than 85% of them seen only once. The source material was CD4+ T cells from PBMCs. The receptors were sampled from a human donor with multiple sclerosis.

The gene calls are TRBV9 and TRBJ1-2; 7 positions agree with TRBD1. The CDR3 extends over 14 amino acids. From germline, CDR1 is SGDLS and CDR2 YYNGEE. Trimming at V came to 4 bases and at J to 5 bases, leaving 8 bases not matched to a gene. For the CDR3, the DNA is TGTGCCAGCAGCTCGGTGGGACAGCCGTATGGCTACACCTTC. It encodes CASSSVGQPYGYTF.

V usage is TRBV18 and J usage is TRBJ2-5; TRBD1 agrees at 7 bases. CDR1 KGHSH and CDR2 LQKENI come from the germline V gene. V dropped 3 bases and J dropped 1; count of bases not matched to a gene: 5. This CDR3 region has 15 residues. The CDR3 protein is CASSPARGSQETQYF. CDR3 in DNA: TGTGCCAGCTCACCTGCCAGGGGGAGCCAAGAGACCCAGTACTTC. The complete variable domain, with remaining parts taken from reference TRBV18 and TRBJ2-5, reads NAGVMQNPRHLVRRRGQEARLRCSPMKGHSHVYWYRQLPEEGLKFMVYLQKENIIDESGMPKERFSAEFPKEGPSILRIQQVVRGDSAAYFCASSPARGSQETQYFGPGTRLLVL.

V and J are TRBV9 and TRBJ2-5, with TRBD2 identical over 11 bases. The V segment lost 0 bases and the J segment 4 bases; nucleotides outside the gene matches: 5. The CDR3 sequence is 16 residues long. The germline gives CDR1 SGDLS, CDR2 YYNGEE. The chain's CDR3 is CASSVGSGGARETQYF. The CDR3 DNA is TGTGCCAGCAGCGTAGGTAGCGGGGGGGCCCGAGAGACCCAGTACTTC.

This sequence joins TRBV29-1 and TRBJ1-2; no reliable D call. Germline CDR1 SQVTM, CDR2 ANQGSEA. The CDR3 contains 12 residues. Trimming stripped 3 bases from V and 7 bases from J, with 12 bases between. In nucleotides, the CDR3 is TGCAGCGTTGAGACCGTCGCCTCTGGCTACACCTTC. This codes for CSVETVASGYTF.

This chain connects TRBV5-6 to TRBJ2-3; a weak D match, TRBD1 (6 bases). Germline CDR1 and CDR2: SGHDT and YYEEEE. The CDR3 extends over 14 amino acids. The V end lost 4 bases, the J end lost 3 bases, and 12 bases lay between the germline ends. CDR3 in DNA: TGTGCCAGCAGCGCGAACACAGGGACAGATACGCAGTATTTT. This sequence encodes CASSANTGTDTQYF.

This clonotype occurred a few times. The CDR3 sequence: CASSPGTASYEQYF. DNA of the CDR3: TGTGCCAGCAGCCCTGGGACAGCGAGCTACGAGCAGTACTTC. This chain connects TRBV3-1 to TRBJ2-7, with 7 bases matching TRBD1. The CDR3 spans 14 residues. J was trimmed by 3 bases and V by 4 bases; bases with no gene match: 6. CDR1 and CDR2 from the germline V gene are LGHDT and YNNKEL (reference sequence).

The chain's CDR3 is CSASPGRPYNEQFF. The CDR3 region has the DNA TGCAGTGCTTCCCCCGGGAGACCCTACAATGAGCAGTTCTTC. This chain connects TRBV20-1 to TRBJ2-1, with a weak D call TRBD2 (6 bases). This CDR3 region has 14 residues. Germline loops: CDR1 DFQATT, CDR2 SNEGSKA (reference sequence). The germline V and J ends were trimmed by 5 bases and 2 bases, with 13 bases remaining between them.

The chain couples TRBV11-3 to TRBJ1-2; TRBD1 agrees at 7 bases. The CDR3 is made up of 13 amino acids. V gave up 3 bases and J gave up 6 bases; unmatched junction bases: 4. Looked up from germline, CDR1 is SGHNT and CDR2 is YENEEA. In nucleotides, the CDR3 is TGTGCCAGCAGCTTGACAGGGCGGGATGGCTACACCTTC. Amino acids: CASSLTGRDGYTF.

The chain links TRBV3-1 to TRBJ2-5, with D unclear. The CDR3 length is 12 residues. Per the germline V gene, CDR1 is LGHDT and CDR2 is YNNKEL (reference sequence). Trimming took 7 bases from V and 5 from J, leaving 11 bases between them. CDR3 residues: CASTSQWETQYF. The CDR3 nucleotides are TGTGCCAGCACCTCACAGTGGGAGACCCAGTACTTC.